What follows are 9 T cell receptor beta chains derived from one specimen sequenced in a study of blood T cell repertoires in COVID-19. Sequencing used immunoSEQ multiplex PCR; TCRdb keeps in-frame clones, though not all of them. Found here are more than 55,000 clones, approximately 92% of them singletons; the top ten hold 4.6%. Material for sequencing was peripheral blood. These receptors were obtained from a man over 45 with active COVID-19.

This chain links TRBV28 with TRBJ1-5; D unresolved. V lost 6 bases and J 4 bases, leaving 7 bases between the germline ends. CDR3 length: 12 residues. Germline CDR1 reads MDHEN; CDR2 reads SYDVKM. As DNA, the CDR3 is TGTGCCAGCAGACAGCAAAATCAGCCCCAGCATTTT. Its translation is CASRQQNQPQHF.

The chain joins TRBV15 to TRBJ2-3; D is unresolved. This CDR3 comprises 12 residues. The V and J ends lost 1 base and 4 bases respectively, with 3 bases between them. Germline lookup yields CDR1 LNHNV and CDR2 YYDKDF (reference sequence). CDR3 in DNA: TGTGCCACCAGCAGAGTCGCAGATACGCAGTATTTT. This sequence encodes CATSRVADTQYF.

Comments on this clone: This specimen includes other DNA sequences encoding the same CDR3. The rearrangement links TRBV18 to TRBJ1-6; TRBD1 might be the D (5 bases). This CDR3 spans 14 amino acids. In germline, CDR1 is KGHSH, CDR2 LQKENI. V dropped 2 bases and J dropped 9 bases, with 11 bases sitting between them. The CDR3 sequence is CASSPGQGGSPLHF. CDR3 in DNA: TGTGCCAGCTCACCAGGGCAGGGAGGTTCACCCCTCCACTTT.

The chain has TRBV2 and TRBJ1-1; perhaps TRBD1 as D (6 bases). The V gene's germline CDR1 is SNHLY and CDR2 FYNNEI. The CDR3 is made up of 13 amino acids. V lost 1 base and J lost 6, with 9 bases in between. This CDR3 is CASSEDRAAEAFF. The CDR3 DNA sequence: TGTGCCAGCAGTGAAGACAGGGCCGCTGAAGCTTTCTTT.

The chain employs TRBV5-6 and TRBJ2-2; 12 positions match TRBD2. Germline trimming cut 2 bases from V and 4 bases from J; bases unmatched to any gene: 6. Germline V gives CDR1 SGHDT, CDR2 YYEEEE. CDR3 size: 17 residues. In DNA, the CDR3 is TGTGCCAGCAGCTTACGGACTAGCGGGGCAAGCACCGGGGAGCTGTTTTTT. Encoded protein: CASSLRTSGASTGELFF.

This clone showed up just once. V gene TRBV19 combines with J gene TRBJ1-3; TRBD1 aligns across 10 bases. CDR1 and CDR2 (germline): LNHDA, SQIVND (reference sequence). The CDR3 runs 16 residues. Losses at the gene ends were 3 bases for V and 4 bases for J; bases not matched to a gene: 6. CDR3 nucleotides: TGTGCCAGTAGTATCGACAGGGGGCTTCGAGGAAACACCATATATTTT. Its translation is CASSIDRGLRGNTIYF.

The chain is built from TRBV5-4 and TRBJ1-3; 9 nucleotides line up with TRBD1. The length of the CDR3 is 16 residues. V gave up 4 bases and J gave up 0 bases; unmatched junction bases: 5. Germline V gene lookup returns CDR1 SGHNT and CDR2 YYREEE (reference sequence). The CDR3 is CASSEGTGFSGNTIYF. The DNA of the CDR3 is TGTGCCAGCAGCGAAGGGACAGGGTTCTCTGGAAACACCATATATTTT.

This rearrangement joins TRBV10-3 to TRBJ2-7, with TRBD1 matching 9 bases. CDR1 is ENHRY, CDR2 SYGVKD, per germline. The CDR3 has 12 amino acids. The trim removed 6 bases at V and 4 bases at J, leaving 1 base unmatched. DNA for the CDR3: TGTGCCATCAGCGGACAGGGGTACGAGCAGTACTTC. Translated: CAISGQGYEQYF.

V usage is TRBV2 and J usage is TRBJ2-7; TRBD1 matches at 7 bases. There are 13 residues in the CDR3. Per the germline V gene, CDR1 is SNHLY and CDR2 is FYNNEI. J gave up 2 bases and V 5 bases, and 3 bases lay outside the gene matches. The CDR3 nucleotides are TGTGCCAGCAGTAGACAGGGAGCCTACGAGCAGTACTTC. Residues: CASSRQGAYEQYF.